Following are 22 T cell receptor beta chains from one sample sequenced in a study of STAT5B mutations in CD4+ large granular lymphocyte leukemia. Profiling relied on immunoSEQ multiplex PCR, and the TCRdb table lists in-frame clones only, not all of them. Found here are over 25,000 clones, about 86% of them singletons; the top ten hold less than 0.4%. The sample was CD4+ T cells from blood buffy coats. The receptor set was obtained from a human donor in good health.

CDR3 in DNA: TGTGCCAGCGGAGTTACGGGAGGTAATTCACCCCTCCACTTT. This codes for CASGVTGGNSPLHF. This sequence joins TRBV28 and TRBJ1-6; unclear D gene. The germline gives CDR1 MDHEN, CDR2 SYDVKM. The CDR3 contains 14 residues. V was cut by 8 bases and J by 6 bases, with 14 bases left in between. The variable domain in full, completed from reference TRBV28 and TRBJ1-6, reads DVKVTQSSRYLVKRTGEKVFLECVQDMDHENMFWYRQDPGLGLRLIYFSYDVKMKEKGDIPEGYSVSREKKERFSLILESASTNQTSMYLCASGVTGGNSPLHFGNGTRLTVT.

This clone occurred a few times. This rearrangement joins TRBV20-1 to TRBJ1-4; tentatively, D is TRBD1 (6 bases). The CDR3 is made up of 11 amino acids. CDR1 is DFQATT and CDR2 is SNEGSKA in the germline V gene (reference sequence). With 6 bases removed from V and 17 bases from J, the gap between germline ends came to 19 bases. As DNA, the CDR3 is TGCAGTGCGGGGGACGGACAGTCTGGATTTTTT. Residues: CSAGDGQSGFF.

The V call is TRBV2, the J call TRBJ1-2, with D unresolved. This CDR3 spans 13 amino acids. The V gene lost 3 bases and the J gene lost 8 bases, with 13 bases spanning the gap. The germline CDR1 and CDR2 sequences are SNHLY and FYNNEI. The CDR3 loop reads CASSDEARGGYTF. The CDR3 region has the DNA TGTGCCAGCAGTGATGAGGCGAGAGGAGGCTACACCTTC. Drawing the rest from reference TRBV2 and TRBJ1-2, the complete variable domain is EPEVTQTPSHQVTQMGQEVILRCVPISNHLYFYWYRQILGQKVEFLVSFYNNEISEKSEIFDDQFSVERPDGSNFTLKIRSTKLEDSAMYFCASSDEARGGYTFGSGTRLTVV.

V gene TRBV7-2 combines with J gene TRBJ2-3; D is uncertain. The ends were cut back, 5 bases at V and 2 bases at J, with 8 bases in the middle. Germline CDR1 is SGHTA and CDR2 is FQGNSA. The CDR3 covers 13 residues. The CDR3 DNA follows: TGTGCCAGCAGCATAGAAATCACAGATACGCAGTATTTT. Its translation is CASSIEITDTQYF.

The rearrangement links TRBV6-6 to TRBJ1-2; possibly TRBD1 for D (5 bases). V was cut by 0 bases and J by 4 bases, with 12 bases left in between. Germline V CDR1 and CDR2: MNHNY, SVGAGI (reference sequence). The CDR3 spans 15 residues. This CDR3 reads CASSYSIQGLYGYTF. For the CDR3, the DNA is TGTGCCAGCAGTTACTCGATCCAGGGTCTCTATGGCTACACCTTC.

The chain recombines TRBV4-2 with TRBJ1-2, with a possible D match to TRBD1 (5 bases). This CDR3 region has 16 residues. V was clipped by 0 bases and J by 2 bases, with 13 bases between them. CDR1 LGHNA and CDR2 YNFKEQ come from the germline V gene. As DNA, the CDR3 is TGTGCCAGCAGCCAAGAGGGAGGGGCTCTAAACTATGGCTACACCTTC. Protein product: CASSQEGGALNYGYTF.

This rearrangement joins TRBV14 to TRBJ2-7; no clear D gene. This CDR3 is built from 17 residues. Germline CDR1 SGHDN, CDR2 FVKESK. Trimming left V 0 bases short and J 0 bases short, with 15 bases between. In DNA, the CDR3 is TGTGCCAGCAGCCAAGATTTTGGGCAGAAAAGCTCCTACGAGCAGTACTTC. Its translation is CASSQDFGQKSSYEQYF.

This clone was recorded once. The V gene is TRBV11-3, the J gene TRBJ2-5; no clear D gene. V was clipped by 3 bases and J by 4 bases, with 9 bases between them. The CDR3 consists of 13 residues. Germline V gene lookup returns CDR1 SGHNT and CDR2 YENEEA. The CDR3 sequence is CASSLEQRETQYF. In DNA, the CDR3 is TGTGCCAGCAGCTTGGAACAGAGAGAGACCCAGTACTTC.

In its sample, this clone was seen a few times. The gene calls are TRBV6-5 and TRBJ1-6, with D uncertain. The CDR3 totals 13 residues. Trimming took 6 bases from V and 10 from J, leaving 13 bases between them. Germline V CDR1 and CDR2: MNHEY, SVGAGI. The CDR3 is CASRPGQMSPLHF. CDR3 nucleotides: TGTGCCAGCAGGCCGGGCCAAATGTCACCCCTCCACTTT.

The chain has TRBV4-1 and TRBJ2-2, with a tentative D call TRBD2 (5 bases). The CDR3 length is 16 residues. The germline V gene has CDR1 MGHRA and CDR2 YSYEKL. Trimming shortened V by 1 base and J by 5 bases, and 14 bases separated the two germline ends. CDR3 DNA: TGCGCCAGCAGCCAAGTTCATCCTAGCCCAACCGGGGAGCTGTTTTTT. Protein product: CASSQVHPSPTGELFF.

This clone was picked up one time. The chain joins TRBV5-6 to TRBJ2-1, with 11 nucleotides matching TRBD2. Germline V CDR1 and CDR2: SGHDT, YYEEEE. Losses at the gene ends were 2 bases for V and 0 bases for J; bases not matched to a gene: 4. This CDR3 region has 17 residues. The CDR3 reads CASSFNLAGGSYNEQFF. CDR3 nucleotide sequence: TGTGCCAGCAGCTTCAACCTAGCGGGGGGCTCCTACAATGAGCAGTTCTTC.

The V gene is TRBV2, the J gene TRBJ2-1; 8 nucleotides agree with TRBD2. V shed 3 bases and J 2 bases; nucleotides not matched to a gene: 0. The CDR3 contains 14 residues. Germline V CDR1 and CDR2: SNHLY, FYNNEI. The CDR3 is CASSDSGAYNEQFF. CDR3 nucleotide sequence: TGTGCCAGCAGTGATAGCGGGGCCTACAATGAGCAGTTCTTC.

This chain joins TRBV28 and TRBJ2-1, with D unresolved. The germline CDR1 and CDR2 sequences are MDHEN and SYDVKM. This CDR3 comprises 12 residues. Trimming pared 9 bases from V and 2 bases from J, leaving 8 bases between. The CDR3 loop reads CASIGPYNEQFF. In nucleotides, the CDR3 is TGTGCCAGTATAGGTCCCTACAATGAGCAGTTCTTC.

The chain links TRBV9 to TRBJ2-1, with D perhaps matching TRBD2 (6 bases). This CDR3 contains 13 residues. Trimming stripped 2 bases from V and 6 bases from J, with 9 bases between. In germline, CDR1 is SGDLS, CDR2 YYNGEE. As DNA, the CDR3 is TGTGCCAGCAGCGTGGGGGGTGGCAATGAGCAGTTCTTC. It is translated as CASSVGGGNEQFF.

The gene calls are TRBV27 and TRBJ1-5, with a weak D call TRBD1 (6 bases). Germline CDR1 MNHEY, CDR2 SMNVEV (reference sequence). This CDR3 has 13 residues. V was trimmed by 11 bases and J by 3 bases, leaving 14 bases between them. The DNA of the CDR3 is TGTGCCGCGAGGGGGGGATACAATCAGCCCCAGCATTTT. Amino acids: CAARGGYNQPQHF.

The chain joins TRBV19 to TRBJ2-7; the match to TRBD1 covers 10 bases. V lost 9 bases, J lost 6 bases, and 14 bases stayed unmatched. Looked up from germline, CDR1 is LNHDA and CDR2 is SQIVND (reference sequence). The CDR3 has 15 residues. CDR3 in amino acids: CASKPGQGPVREQYF. CDR3 sequence (DNA): TGTGCCAGCAAGCCGGGACAGGGGCCGGTGCGCGAGCAGTACTTC.

The chain joins TRBV10-1 to TRBJ1-4; possibly TRBD1 for D (6 bases). Trimming stripped 1 base from V and 3 bases from J, with 15 bases between. The CDR3 consists of 17 residues. Germline V gene sequence: CDR1 WNHNN, CDR2 SYGVQD (reference sequence). The CDR3 DNA reads TGCGCCAGCAGTGAGTTTTTAAGGGGGGCGCCTAATGAAAAACTGTTTTTT. The encoded protein is CASSEFLRGAPNEKLFF.

The rearrangement uses TRBV29-1 and TRBJ2-6; D is tentatively TRBD1 or TRBD2 (5 bases each). CDR3 size: 14 residues. V was pared by 2 bases and J by 1 base, with 6 bases between. Germline CDR1 SQVTM, CDR2 ANQGSEA. CDR3: CSVEWGSGANVLTF. The CDR3 nucleotides read TGCAGCGTTGAATGGGGGTCTGGGGCCAACGTCCTGACTTTC.

This clone was recorded once. The chain recombines TRBV28 with TRBJ1-5; D is unclear. Germline V gives CDR1 MDHEN, CDR2 SYDVKM. The CDR3 runs to 17 residues. V was shortened by 8 bases and J by 2 bases, with 22 bases between the two germline ends. The chain's CDR3 is CASCSGPKPLGNQPQHF. As DNA, the CDR3 is TGTGCCAGCTGCTCGGGTCCCAAGCCCCTAGGCAATCAGCCCCAGCATTTT.

The rearrangement joins TRBV9 to TRBJ2-5; 9 positions match TRBD1. CDR3 length equals 15 residues. The V gene end was trimmed by 3 bases and the J gene end by 4 bases; junction bases not matched to a gene: 7. Per the germline V gene, CDR1 is SGDLS and CDR2 is YYNGEE. The CDR3 coding sequence is TGTGCCAGCAGCGCGGGACAGGGTTCAGGAGAGACCCAGTACTTC. Translating it yields CASSAGQGSGETQYF.

This sequence joins TRBV19 and TRBJ1-5; D ambiguous. The germline V gene has CDR1 LNHDA and CDR2 SQIVND (reference sequence). CDR3 length equals 14 residues. Trimming cost V 3 bases and J 1 base, with 7 bases left between them. The CDR3 bases are TGTGCCAGTAGTATCACGGGGAGCAATCAGCCCCAGCATTTT. Amino acids: CASSITGSNQPQHF.

The CDR3 is CASSTARGRYEQYV. CDR3 coding DNA: TGTGCCAGCAGCACGGCGAGGGGAAGGTACGAGCAGTACGTC. The genes are TRBV21-1 and TRBJ2-7. TRBV21-1 counts as a pseudogene. This CDR3 is 14 amino acids long.